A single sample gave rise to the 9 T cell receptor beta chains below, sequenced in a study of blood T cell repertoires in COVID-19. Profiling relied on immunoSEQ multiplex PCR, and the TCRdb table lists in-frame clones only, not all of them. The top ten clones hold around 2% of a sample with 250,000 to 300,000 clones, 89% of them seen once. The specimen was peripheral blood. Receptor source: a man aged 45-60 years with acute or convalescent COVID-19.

The CDR3 sequence: CASSTGRIAKNIQYF. DNA for the CDR3: TGTGCCAGCAGTACCGGGAGAATAGCCAAAAACATTCAGTACTTC. The J gene is TRBJ2-4, the V gene TRBV27, with D perhaps matching TRBD2 (6 bases). The CDR3 has 15 residues. The germline CDR1 and CDR2 sequences are MNHEY and SMNVEV (reference sequence). The V end lost 5 bases, the J end lost 0 bases, and 11 bases lay between the germline ends.

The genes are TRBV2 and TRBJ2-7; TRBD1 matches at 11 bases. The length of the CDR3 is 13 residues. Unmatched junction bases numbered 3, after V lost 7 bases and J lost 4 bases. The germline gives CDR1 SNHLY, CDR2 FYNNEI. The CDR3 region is CASNRDRGYEQYF. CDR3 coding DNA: TGTGCCAGCAACAGGGACAGGGGGTACGAGCAGTACTTC.

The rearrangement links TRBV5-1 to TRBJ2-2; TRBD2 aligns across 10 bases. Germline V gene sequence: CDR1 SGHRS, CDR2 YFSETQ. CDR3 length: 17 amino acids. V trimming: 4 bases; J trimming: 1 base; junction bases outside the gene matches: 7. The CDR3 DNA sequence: TGCGCCAGCAGCCCATCTCTAGCGGGGGAGAACACCGGGGAGCTGTTTTTT. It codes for CASSPSLAGENTGELFF.

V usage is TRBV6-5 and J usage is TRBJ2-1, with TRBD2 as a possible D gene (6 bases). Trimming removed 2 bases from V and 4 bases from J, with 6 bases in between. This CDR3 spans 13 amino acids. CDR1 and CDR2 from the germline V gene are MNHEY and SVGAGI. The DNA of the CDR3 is TGTGCCAGCAGTTACGGGGGGTACAATGAGCAGTTCTTC. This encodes CASSYGGYNEQFF.

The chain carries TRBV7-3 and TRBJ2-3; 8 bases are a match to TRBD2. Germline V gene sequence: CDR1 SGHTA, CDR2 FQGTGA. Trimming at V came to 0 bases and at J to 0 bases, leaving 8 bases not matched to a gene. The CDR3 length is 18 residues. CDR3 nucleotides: TGTGCCAGCAGCTTAACCAGCGGGGGCCTAGCTAGCACAGATACGCAGTATTTT. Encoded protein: CASSLTSGGLASTDTQYF.

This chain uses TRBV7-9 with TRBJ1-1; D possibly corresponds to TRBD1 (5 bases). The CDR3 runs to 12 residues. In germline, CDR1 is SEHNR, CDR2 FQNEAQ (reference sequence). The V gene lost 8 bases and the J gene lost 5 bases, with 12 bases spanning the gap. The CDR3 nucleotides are TGTGCCAGCCGCCCGGAGGGGACTGAAGCTTTCTTT. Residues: CASRPEGTEAFF.

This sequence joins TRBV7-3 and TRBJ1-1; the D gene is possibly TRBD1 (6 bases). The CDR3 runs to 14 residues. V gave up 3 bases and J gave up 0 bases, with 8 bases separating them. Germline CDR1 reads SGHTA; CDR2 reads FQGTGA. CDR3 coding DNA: TGTGCCAGCAGCTTGGGACATTTGAACACTGAAGCTTTCTTT. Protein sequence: CASSLGHLNTEAFF. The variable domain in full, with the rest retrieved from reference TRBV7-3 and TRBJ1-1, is GAGVSQTPSNKVTEKGKYVELRCDPISGHTALYWYRQSLGQGPEFLIYFQGTGAADDSGLPNDRFFAVRPEGSVSTLKIQRTERGDSAVYLCASSLGHLNTEAFFGQGTRLTVV.

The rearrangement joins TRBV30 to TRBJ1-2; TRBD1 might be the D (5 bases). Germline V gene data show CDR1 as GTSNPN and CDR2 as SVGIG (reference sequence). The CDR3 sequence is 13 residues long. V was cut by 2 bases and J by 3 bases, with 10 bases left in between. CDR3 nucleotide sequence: TGTGCCTGGAGTTCTTTCAGGGACTATGGCTACACCTTC. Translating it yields CAWSSFRDYGYTF.

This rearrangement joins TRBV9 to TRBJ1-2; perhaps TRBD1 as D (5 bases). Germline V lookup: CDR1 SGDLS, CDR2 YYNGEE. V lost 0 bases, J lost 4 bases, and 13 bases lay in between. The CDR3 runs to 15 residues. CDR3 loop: CASSVAQGTLYGYTF. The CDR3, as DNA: TGTGCCAGCAGCGTAGCCCAGGGAACGCTCTATGGCTACACCTTC. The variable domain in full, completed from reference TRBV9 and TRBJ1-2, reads DSGVTQTPKHLITATGQRVTLRCSPRSGDLSVYWYQQSLDQGLQFLIQYYNGEERAKGNILERFSAQQFPDLHSELNLSSLELGDSALYFCASSVAQGTLYGYTFGSGTRLTVV.